Below, 6 T cell receptor beta chains from the same sample are listed, as sequenced in a study of blood T cell repertoires in COVID-19 (dated by TCRdb to the early 2020s). The method was the immunoSEQ multiplex PCR assay. This is the immuneACCESS table as TCRdb keeps it, with only in-frame sequences that have V and J called. A part of the clones is gone; compared with another copy, unresolved V genes explain less than half, and the rest is unexplained. The sample yields about 220,000 clones; approximately 86% were counted once. The top ten hold approximately 3.8% of the sample. Sequencing input: peripheral blood. The origin of the receptors is an elderly woman with acute or convalescent COVID-19.

This sequence joins TRBV18 and TRBJ2-3; 13 nucleotides match TRBD2. This CDR3 contains 16 residues. V lost 1 base to trimming and J lost 6 bases; unmatched junction nucleotides: 4. Germline CDR1 KGHSH, CDR2 LQKENI. The CDR3: CASSPLGLAGADTQYF. Written as DNA, the CDR3 is TGTGCCAGCTCACCACTTGGACTAGCGGGGGCGGATACGCAGTATTTT.

The rearrangement uses TRBV19 and TRBJ1-5; D ambiguous. CDR1 is LNHDA and CDR2 is SQIVND in the germline V gene (reference sequence). Trimming pared 5 bases from V and 6 bases from J, leaving 17 bases between. The CDR3 spans 15 residues. CDR3 in DNA: TGTGCCAGTAGTCCCCCGGCGGTGGGTGGTCAGCCCCAGCATTTT. It specifies CASSPPAVGGQPQHF.

The chain joins TRBV19 to TRBJ1-2; the D is unclear. The CDR3 consists of 12 residues. Trimming left V 3 bases short and J 7 bases short, with 9 bases between. Per germline, CDR1 LNHDA and CDR2 SQIVND (reference sequence). The CDR3 DNA sequence: TGTGCCAGTAGTATCGGGGTCGGTGGCTACACCTTC. This translates into CASSIGVGGYTF.

This clone was counted once. The gene calls are TRBV5-1 and TRBJ2-5; TRBD2 is a possible D gene (5 bases). Germline V gene data show CDR1 as SGHRS and CDR2 as YFSETQ. The germline V and J ends were trimmed by 4 bases and 5 bases, with 15 bases remaining between them. The CDR3 consists of 14 residues. CDR3 protein: CASSLDFLGETQYF. The DNA of the CDR3 is TGCGCCAGCAGCCTGGACTTTCTCGGGGAGACCCAGTACTTC.

V usage is TRBV6-5 and J usage is TRBJ1-2; D is perhaps TRBD1 (5 bases). In germline, CDR1 is MNHEY, CDR2 SVGAGI. Deletions cut 7 bases from V and 13 bases from J, with 25 bases between. The CDR3 covers 14 residues. For the CDR3, the DNA is TGTGCCAGCACAAAACTTCAGGGTCCGTATAGCCTCACCTTC. It codes for CASTKLQGPYSLTF.

The chain is built from TRBV3-1 (or the pseudogene TRBV3-2) and TRBJ1-5; D is ambiguous. The CDR3 runs to 16 residues. Germline CDR1 is LGHDT and CDR2 is YNNKEL (reference sequence). V dropped 1 base and J dropped 0 bases, with 10 bases sitting between them. This CDR3 is CASSQAVDFSNQPQHF. The CDR3 nucleotides are TGTGCCAGCAGCCAAGCGGTAGACTTTAGCAATCAGCCCCAGCATTTT.